This is a list of T cell receptor beta chains from one sample in a study of blood T cells in healthy people across ages. One entry per CDR3 protein, called by TCRdb with MiXCR from the 5' RACE reads. The sample yields roughly 700,000 distinct CDR3 sequences, around 25% seen once. The same sample was also studied in work on T cells of mothers and their children.

The sequenced sample consisted of blood. These receptor sequences come from a boy between 10 and 17 years old in good health. Both conserved end residues are part of each CDR3.

j_gene | v_gene | CDR3aa
TRBJ1-1 | TRBV20-1 | CSASWAGGNTEAFF
TRBJ2-7 | TRBV11-2 | CASSPWSWVDPYEQYF
TRBJ1-4 | TRBV15 | CATSWGSGEKLFF
NA | TRBV27 | CASSPHTSGRYNEQFF
TRBJ2-7 | TRBV10-3 | CAIRPGTDSYEQYF
TRBJ2-1 | TRBV2 | CASTRPSSYNEQFF
NA | TRBV12-5 | CASGLVTGYEQYF
TRBJ2-7 | TRBV7-3 | CASAFMAGGSYEQYF
TRBJ1-2 | TRBV12-3/TRBV12-4 | CASSTQLTYYGYTF
TRBJ2-3 | TRBV20-1 | CSARALLAGGPADTQYF
TRBJ2-2 | TRBV28 | CASSPILGRGQNTGELFF
TRBJ1-4 | TRBV18 | CASLPNQGLNEKLFF
TRBJ2-1 | TRBV27 | CASSLSSGALDEQFF
TRBJ2-1 | TRBV28 | CASTRPRDRGYNEQFF
TRBJ2-1 | TRBV5-1 | CASSLLQGPYSEQFF
TRBJ2-7 | TRBV4-2 | CASSQDLQGAYEQYF
TRBJ2-5 | TRBV7-2 | CASSLVSVRRQETQYF
TRBJ1-4 | TRBV10-3 | CAIKDSLQEKLFF
TRBJ1-1 | TRBV11-2 | CASSTGFTEAFF
TRBJ2-1 | TRBV12-3/TRBV12-4 | CASRGTEPYNEQFF
TRBJ1-2 | TRBV14 | CASSQVGRYGYTF
NA | TRBV7-2 | CASSFGGAGAYEQYF
NA | TRBV3-1 | CASSHFGAYEQYF
TRBJ2-1 | TRBV7-6 | CASSPPSGAFRNEQFF
NA | TRBV12-3/TRBV12-4 | CASSLSKGNEQFF
TRBJ2-1 | TRBV4-1 | CARSPLPGLPSNEQFF
TRBJ2-3 | TRBV23-1 | CASNSGSCPDTQYF
TRBJ2-7 | TRBV10-1 | CASSHGLAGGSRDYEQYF
NA | TRBV20-1 | CSARDIIQEITYEQYF
TRBJ2-1 | TRBV10-3 | CAISLGLAAHYNEQFF
TRBJ2-3 | TRBV20-1 | CSASGYLAGEEDTQYF
NA | TRBV29-1 | CSVVSGLNEQFF
TRBJ2-4 | TRBV28 | CASRRGKNIQYF
TRBJ2-1 | TRBV7-9 | CASSLYRGGAGEQFF
TRBJ2-2 | TRBV11-2 | CASSPWVADNTGELFF
TRBJ1-2 | TRBV3-1 | CASSPDLNYGYTF
TRBJ2-7 | TRBV29-1 | CSVEGGTGALGQYF
TRBJ2-1 | TRBV5-1 | CASSLVVAGQRNEQFF
TRBJ1-1 | TRBV20-1 | CSARGQGANTEAFF
TRBJ2-1 | TRBV6-1 | CASSDGTLSSYNEQFF
TRBJ2-7 | TRBV21-1 | CASSNPGGQGVYEQYF
TRBJ2-7 | TRBV6-2/TRBV6-3 | CASSDAYELYEQHF
TRBJ2-1 | TRBV20-1 | CSAPNLGNEQFF
TRBJ2-7 | TRBV29-1 | CSVEGGTGTGRGEQYF
TRBJ2-7 | TRBV5-1 | CASSLEGGPYEQYF
TRBJ2-5 | TRBV20-1 | CSAQDGGVQETQYF
TRBJ1-2 | TRBV6-2/TRBV6-3 | CASSYAYRVDGYTF
TRBJ1-1 | TRBV10-3 | CAIRAEDTEAFF
TRBJ2-5 | TRBV19 | CASSSGSHRTQYF
TRBJ2-3 | TRBV4-3 | CASSQRGVLAGVPTDTQYF
TRBJ2-1 | TRBV14 | CASSPFGIYNEQFF